This TCR beta chain was sequenced for a study of CD8 T cells in Susac syndrome. Study context: Among the Susac syndrome patients who underwent sequencing, about 6 had clinically active disease, while about 8 of them were in remission. Intravenous immunoglobulin alone or corticosteroids were being given to patients with Susac syndrome at blood draw, unless they were therapy-naive. Regarding the study as a whole: Clonal expansion was not seen in any Susac syndrome CD4+ T cell repertoire.

CDR3 size: 12 residues. Germline lookup yields CDR1 SQVTM and CDR2 ANQGSEA. The V and J ends lost 3 bases and 4 bases, in that order; junction bases with no gene match: 1. Random hexamers primed reverse transcription of about 0.45 to 1 ug RNA. MiXCR, applied by TCRdb to the immunoSEQ multiplex PCR reads, yields one record per CDR3 protein. Of about 240,000 distinct CDR3 sequences in the sample, 90% to 96% were seen once. CD8+ and CD4+ T cells circulating in blood were sequenced for TCR beta. About this clonotype itself: Its matching antigen is unknown.

This chain links TRBV29-1 with TRBJ1-1; 8 bases line up with TRBD1. Sequencing used CD4+ T cells from PBMCs. This TCR was sampled from a human donor with Susac syndrome. This chain's CDR3 is CSVDDRGTEAFF. The DNA of the CDR3 is TGCAGCGTTGACGACAGGGGCACTGAAGCTTTCTTT.